Presented here are 7 T cell receptor beta chains from one specimen sequenced in a study of shared clonotypes between healthy human individuals. The table came from immunoSEQ multiplex PCR; TCRdb's copy has only in-frame clones and leaves some out. The sample contains millions of clones, over 85% of which appear only once. What was sequenced was naive CD4+ T cells sorted from blood. Subset of the sample: CD45RA+ positively selected. These receptors were obtained from a man aged 18 to 30 in good health.

This chain links TRBV19 with TRBJ1-2, with 9 bases identical to TRBD1. CDR1 LNHDA and CDR2 SQIVND come from the germline V gene (reference sequence). The J segment lost 3 bases and the V segment lost 3 bases, leaving 8 bases of the junction unmatched. The length of the CDR3 is 16 residues. The DNA of the CDR3 is TGTGCCAGTAGTATGAGGGGACAGGGAGTGTACTATGGCTACACCTTC. It encodes CASSMRGQGVYYGYTF. Full variable domain (missing parts from reference TRBV19 and TRBJ1-2): DGGITQSPKYLFRKEGQNVTLSCEQNLNHDAMYWYRQDPGQGLRLIYYSQIVNDFQKGDIAEGYSVSREKKESFPLTVTSAQKNPTAFYLCASSMRGQGVYYGYTFGSGTRLTVV.

This rearrangement joins TRBV30 to TRBJ1-5, with D unresolved. Looked up from germline, CDR1 is GTSNPN and CDR2 is SVGIG (reference sequence). This CDR3 region has 16 residues. The V and J ends lost 0 bases and 7 bases respectively, with 19 bases between them. The DNA for the CDR3 is TGTGCCTGGAGTGTAGGCCTATGGCGGCCAAACCAGCCCCAGCATTTT. Amino acid sequence: CAWSVGLWRPNQPQHF.

The CDR3 spells CASSLGGQLNIQYF. The CDR3 coding sequence is TGTGCCAGCAGTTTGGGGGGACAGTTAAACATTCAGTACTTC. The V call is TRBV28, the J call TRBJ2-4; maybe TRBD1 (7 bases). V dropped 3 bases and J dropped 6 bases, with 12 bases sitting between them. CDR3 length equals 14 residues. Germline assignment: CDR1 MDHEN and CDR2 SYDVKM.

The rearrangement joins TRBV30 to TRBJ2-3; D is perhaps TRBD1 or TRBD2 (5 bases each). The CDR3 runs to 14 residues. V gave up 2 bases and J gave up 0 bases, with 9 bases separating them. The germline CDR1 and CDR2 sequences are GTSNPN and SVGIG (reference sequence). The CDR3 DNA reads as TGTGCCTGGAGTCTAGGGACGAGCACAGATACGCAGTATTTT. The encoded protein is CAWSLGTSTDTQYF.

This clone has a single count. This chain uses TRBV7-2 with TRBJ2-5; weak D call: TRBD2 (5 bases). This CDR3 is 13 amino acids long. Between the trimmed V and J ends, which lost 4 bases and 4 bases, there was a span of 10 bases. CDR1 SGHTA and CDR2 FQGNSA come from the germline V gene. CDR3 region: CASSYGISETQYF. CDR3 nucleotide sequence: TGTGCCAGCAGCTACGGGATTTCAGAGACCCAGTACTTC.

The rearrangement uses TRBV19 and TRBJ2-1, with 15 nucleotides matching TRBD2. Unmatched junction bases numbered 7, after V lost 2 bases and J lost 8 bases. CDR1 is LNHDA, CDR2 SQIVND, per germline (reference sequence). The CDR3 is 17 residues long. In nucleotides, the CDR3 is TGTGCCAGTAGTATAACGGGACTAGCGGGAGGTTCCGATGAGCAGTTCTTC. Translating it yields CASSITGLAGGSDEQFF.

The genes are TRBV7-9 and TRBJ2-7; D may match TRBD1 or TRBD2 (5 bases each). Per germline, CDR1 SEHNR and CDR2 FQNEAQ (reference sequence). This CDR3 is built from 16 residues. The germline V and J ends were trimmed by 6 bases and 5 bases, with 23 bases remaining between them. CDR3 sequence (DNA): TGTGCCAGCAGGGTATACCGGGACGAGGTAGACCACGAGCAGTACTTC. Translating it yields CASRVYRDEVDHEQYF. The variable domain in full, with the rest retrieved from reference TRBV7-9 and TRBJ2-7, is DTGVSQNPRHKITKRGQNVTFRCDPISEHNRLYWYRQTLGQGPEFLTYFQNEAQLEKSRLLSDRFSAERPKGSFSTLEIQRTEQGDSAMYLCASRVYRDEVDHEQYFGPGTRLTVT.